A selection of T cell receptor beta chains follows, all from one sample in a study of PD-1 blockade in classical Hodgkin lymphoma. Clones were sequenced by immunoSEQ multiplex PCR, and TCRdb holds only the in-frame ones, with some missing. The table has some 10,000 clones, 70% to 90% seen once. The sequencing sample was made of CD8+ T cells from blood. All receptors come from a human donor with classical Hodgkin lymphoma. Both conserved end residues are part of each CDR3. Each record gives: V gene, J gene, D gene, clone size, CDR3 DNA, CDR3 protein. The D gene is left open where the match is weak. Rows may omit the clone size; those that give it use once, few, many or a size class.

>TRBV9|TRBJ2-7|-|-
TGTGCCAGCAGCGTAGAGTGGGGACCCTCCTACGAGCAGTACTTC
CASSVEWGPSYEQYF
>TRBV5-1|TRBJ2-7|-|-
TGCGCCAGCAGCTTGTGGCCGGAACAGAACTACGAGCAGTACTTC
CASSLWPEQNYEQYF
>TRBV6-1|TRBJ1-5|TRBD1|-
TGTGCCAGCAGGGATGGACAGGGGGTAAATCAGCCCCAGCATTTT
CASRDGQGVNQPQHF
>TRBV25-1|TRBJ1-3|-|-
TGTGCCAGCAGCCAGGACAGCACGGGAAACACCATATATTTT
CASSQDSTGNTIYF
>TRBV10-3|TRBJ2-7|TRBD1|-
TGTGCCTCCACCGGGACAGATTTTTCCGGGGCCTACGAGCAGTACTTC
CASTGTDFSGAYEQYF
>TRBV5-6|TRBJ1-4|-|once
TGTGCCAGCAGCTTGGGCAGGTGGGAGGATGAAAAACTGTTTTTT
CASSLGRWEDEKLFF
>TRBV9|TRBJ1-1|TRBD1|once
TGTGCCAGCAGCGCCGGACAGGGGGCGGAAGCTTTCTTT
CASSAGQGAEAFF
>TRBV27|TRBJ1-1|-|-
TGTGCCAGCATTGGGGCGACTGAAGCTTTCTTT
CASIGATEAFF
>TRBV6-1|TRBJ2-5|-|-
TGTGCCAGCAGTGAAGGCGCTGAGGAGACCCAGTACTTC
CASSEGAEETQYF
>TRBV6-6|TRBJ2-2|TRBD2|-
TGTGCCAGCAGTTACGGCGGGGGGATGGGCGGGGAGCTGTTTTTT
CASSYGGGMGGELFF
>TRBV7-9|TRBJ1-1|TRBD1|-
TGTGCCAGCAGCCCTCGACAGGGAACTGTGAACACTGAAGCTTTCTTT
CASSPRQGTVNTEAFF
>TRBV19|TRBJ1-1|-|-
TGTGCCAGTAGTGTCGTGGGATACACTGAAGCTTTCTTT
CASSVVGYTEAFF
>TRBV27|TRBJ1-1|-|-
TGTGCCAGCAGTTTACCGACGGGAGAAGCTTTCTTT
CASSLPTGEAFF
>TRBV7-8|TRBJ1-1|-|-
TGTGCCAGCAGCTTATACGGAAGCACTGAAGCTTTCTTT
CASSLYGSTEAFF
>TRBV28|TRBJ1-5|TRBD1|once
TGTGCCAGCAGTCTACAGGGGGGCCATCAGCCCCAGCATTTT
CASSLQGGHQPQHF